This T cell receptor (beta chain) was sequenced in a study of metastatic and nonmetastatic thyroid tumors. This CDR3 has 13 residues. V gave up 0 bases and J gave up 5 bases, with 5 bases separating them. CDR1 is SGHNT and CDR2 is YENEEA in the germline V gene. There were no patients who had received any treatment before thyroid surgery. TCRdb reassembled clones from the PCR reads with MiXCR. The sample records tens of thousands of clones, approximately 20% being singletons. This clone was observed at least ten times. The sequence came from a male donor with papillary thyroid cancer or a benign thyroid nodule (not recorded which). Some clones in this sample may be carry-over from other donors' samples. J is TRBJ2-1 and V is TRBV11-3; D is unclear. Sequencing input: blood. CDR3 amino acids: CASSLEADNEQFF. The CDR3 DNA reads TGTGCCAGCAGCTTAGAGGCAGACAATGAGCAGTTCTTC.